The TCR beta chain under discussion was sequenced for a study of Graves' ophthalmopathy and Graves' hyperthyroidism. Looking at the study overall: Investigators collected peripheral blood at initial diagnosis, before any treatment was given.

V lost 0 bases and J 8 bases, leaving 16 bases between the germline ends. CDR1 and CDR2 (germline): DFQATT, SNEGSKA (reference sequence). The CDR3 runs to 14 residues. Amplification of the TCR beta CDR3 regions used RNA transcripts (as template). The library came from an HTBI-primed first-round RT-PCR and a second-round multiplex PCR. One entry per CDR3 protein, called by TCRdb with MiXCR from the multiplex PCR reads. The sample carries 200,000 to 250,000 distinct CDR3 sequences, under 25% recorded once. Regarding the study as a whole: The model predicted progression of ophthalmopathy with a sensitivity of roughly 71%, and its specificity was approximately 77%.

This clonotype has a handful of counts. Antigen: not known. The rearrangement uses TRBV20-1 and TRBJ1-1; the D gene is possibly TRBD1 (5 bases). Sequenced sample: peripheral blood. This sequence was found in a woman in her 50s with Graves' ophthalmopathy. CDR3 nucleotides: TGCAGTGCTAGAGATCTGCAGGGAACATGGGAAGCTTTCTTT. Protein sequence: CSARDLQGTWEAFF.